The T cell receptor beta chain described here comes from a study of T cells in Graves' hyperthyroidism and ophthalmopathy. This clonotype was observed at least ten times. The CDR3 contains 17 residues. Trimming removed 5 bases at V and 6 bases at J, with 23 bases between. The V gene's germline CDR1 is SGHNT and CDR2 YENEEA. Authors of the study amplified TCR beta CDR3 regions from RNA transcripts. First-round RT-PCR of the TCR CDR3 relied on the HTBI primer set. TCRdb reprocessed the multiplex PCR reads via MiXCR and lists one record per CDR3 protein. The sample includes around 480,000 distinct CDR3 sequences, roughly an eighth of them seen just once.

The sequenced sample consisted of blood. J is TRBJ2-1 and V is TRBV11-3; D might be TRBD2 (5 bases). This receptor was taken from a woman aged 18-29 years with Graves' hyperthyroidism. The chain's CDR3 is CASSQRLRLAVPNEQFF. CDR3 DNA: TGTGCCAGCAGCCAAAGGTTACGGCTAGCAGTACCCAATGAGCAGTTCTTC.